Reported below is one T cell receptor beta chain. Assay used: immunoSEQ multiplex PCR; TCRdb lists only in-frame clones, some missing. Found here are some 48,000 clones, over 85% of them singletons; the top ten hold roughly 20%. Germline CDR1 SGHAT, CDR2 FQNNGV. J gave up 2 bases and V 2 bases, and 3 bases lay outside the gene matches. The CDR3 spans 15 residues. This sample was included in a study of blood T cell repertoires in COVID-19. Study context: The samples span acute and convalescent COVID-19 from the United States, Italy and Spain.

This TCR came from a man aged 65 to 79 with active COVID-19. The chain uses TRBV11-2 and TRBJ1-5; TRBD1 aligns across 7 bases. The material sequenced was peripheral blood. CDR3 region: CASSLRGHGNQPQHF. The CDR3 DNA is TGTGCCAGCAGCTTAAGGGGGCACGGCAATCAGCCCCAGCATTTT.